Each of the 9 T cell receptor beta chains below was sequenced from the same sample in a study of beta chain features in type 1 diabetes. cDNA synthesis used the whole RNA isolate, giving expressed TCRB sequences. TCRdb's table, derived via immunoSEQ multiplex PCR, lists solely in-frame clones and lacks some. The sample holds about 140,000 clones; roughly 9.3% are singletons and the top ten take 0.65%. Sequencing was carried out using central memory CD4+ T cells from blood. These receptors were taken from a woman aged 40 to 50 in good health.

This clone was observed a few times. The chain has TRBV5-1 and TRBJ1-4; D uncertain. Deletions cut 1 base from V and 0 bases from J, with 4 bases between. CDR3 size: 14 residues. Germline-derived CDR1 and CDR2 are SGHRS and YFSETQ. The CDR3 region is CASSLSPTNEKLFF. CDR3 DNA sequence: TGCGCCAGCAGCTTGTCTCCAACTAATGAAAAACTGTTTTTT.

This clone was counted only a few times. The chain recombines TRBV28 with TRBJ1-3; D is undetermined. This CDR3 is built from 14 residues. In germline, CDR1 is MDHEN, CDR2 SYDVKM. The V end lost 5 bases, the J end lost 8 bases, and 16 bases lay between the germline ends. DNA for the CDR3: TGTGCCAGCAGTAAAGTCGACTGGGGAGACACCATATATTTT. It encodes CASSKVDWGDTIYF.

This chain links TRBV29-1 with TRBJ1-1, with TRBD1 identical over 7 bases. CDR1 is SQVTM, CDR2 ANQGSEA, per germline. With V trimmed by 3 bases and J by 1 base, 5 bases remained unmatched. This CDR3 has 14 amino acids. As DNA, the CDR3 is TGCAGCGTTGAGACAGGGACAGCGAACACTGAAGCTTTCTTT. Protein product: CSVETGTANTEAFF.

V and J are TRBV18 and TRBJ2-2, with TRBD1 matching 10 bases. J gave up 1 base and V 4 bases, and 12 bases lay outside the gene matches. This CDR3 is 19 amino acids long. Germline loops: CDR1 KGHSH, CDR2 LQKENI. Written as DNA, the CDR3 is TGTGCCAGCTCACAACTTCCGGCCGGGACAGGGGTGAACACCGGGGAGCTGTTTTTT. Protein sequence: CASSQLPAGTGVNTGELFF.

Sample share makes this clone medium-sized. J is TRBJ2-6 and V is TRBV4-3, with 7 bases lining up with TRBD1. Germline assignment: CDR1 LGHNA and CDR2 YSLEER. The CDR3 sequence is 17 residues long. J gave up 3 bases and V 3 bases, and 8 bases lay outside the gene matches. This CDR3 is CASSQQDRVDGANVLTF. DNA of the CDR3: TGCGCCAGCAGCCAGCAAGACAGGGTGGATGGGGCCAACGTCCTGACTTTC.

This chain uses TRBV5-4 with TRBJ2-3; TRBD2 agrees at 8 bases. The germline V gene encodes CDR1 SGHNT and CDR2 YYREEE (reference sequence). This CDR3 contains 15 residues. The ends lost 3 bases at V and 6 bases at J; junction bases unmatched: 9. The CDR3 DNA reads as TGTGCCAGCAGCTGGACCGGGACTAGGGGGGATACGCAGTATTTT. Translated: CASSWTGTRGDTQYF.

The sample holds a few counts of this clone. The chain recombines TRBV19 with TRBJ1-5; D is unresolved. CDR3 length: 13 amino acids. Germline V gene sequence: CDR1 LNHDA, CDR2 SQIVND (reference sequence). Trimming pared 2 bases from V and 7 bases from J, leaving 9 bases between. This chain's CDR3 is CASSIMREQPQHF. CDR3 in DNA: TGTGCCAGTAGTATAATGAGGGAACAGCCCCAGCATTTT.

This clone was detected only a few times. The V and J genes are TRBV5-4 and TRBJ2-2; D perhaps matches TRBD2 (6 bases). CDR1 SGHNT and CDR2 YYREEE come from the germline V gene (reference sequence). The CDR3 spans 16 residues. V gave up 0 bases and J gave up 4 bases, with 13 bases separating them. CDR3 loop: CASSLAGVMGTGELFF. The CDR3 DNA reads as TGTGCCAGCAGCTTGGCGGGGGTTATGGGCACCGGGGAGCTGTTTTTT.

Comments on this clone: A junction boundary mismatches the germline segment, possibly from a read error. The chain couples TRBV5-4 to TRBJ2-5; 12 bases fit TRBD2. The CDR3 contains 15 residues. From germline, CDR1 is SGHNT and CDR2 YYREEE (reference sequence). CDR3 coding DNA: TGTGCCAGCAGCACTCGACTAGCGGGGGAAGAGATCCAGTACTTC. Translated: CASSTRLAGEEIQYF.